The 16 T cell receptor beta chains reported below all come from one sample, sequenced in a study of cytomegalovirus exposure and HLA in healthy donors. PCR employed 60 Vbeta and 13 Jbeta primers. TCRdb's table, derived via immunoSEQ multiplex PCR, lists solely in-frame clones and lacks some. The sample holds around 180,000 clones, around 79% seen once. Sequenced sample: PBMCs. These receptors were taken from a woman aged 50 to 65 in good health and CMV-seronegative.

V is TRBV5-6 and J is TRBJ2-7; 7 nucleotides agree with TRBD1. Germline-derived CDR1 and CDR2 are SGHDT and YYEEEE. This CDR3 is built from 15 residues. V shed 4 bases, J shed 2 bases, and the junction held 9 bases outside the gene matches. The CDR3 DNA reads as TGTGCCAGCAGCGTGGGGACAGCCTTCGCCTACGAGCAGTACTTC. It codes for CASSVGTAFAYEQYF.

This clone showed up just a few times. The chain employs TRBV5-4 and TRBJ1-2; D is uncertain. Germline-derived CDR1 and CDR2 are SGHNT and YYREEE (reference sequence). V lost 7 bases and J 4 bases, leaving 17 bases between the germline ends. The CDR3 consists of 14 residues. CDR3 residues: CASRVEGSPYGYTF. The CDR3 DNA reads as TGTGCCAGCCGCGTAGAAGGGAGCCCCTATGGCTACACCTTC.

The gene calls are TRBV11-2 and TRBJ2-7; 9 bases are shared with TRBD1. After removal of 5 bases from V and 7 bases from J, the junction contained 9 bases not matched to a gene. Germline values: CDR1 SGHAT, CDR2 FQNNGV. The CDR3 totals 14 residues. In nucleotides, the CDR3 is TGTGCCAGCAGCCAGCCGGGACAGGGCAGGGAGCAGTACTTC. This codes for CASSQPGQGREQYF.

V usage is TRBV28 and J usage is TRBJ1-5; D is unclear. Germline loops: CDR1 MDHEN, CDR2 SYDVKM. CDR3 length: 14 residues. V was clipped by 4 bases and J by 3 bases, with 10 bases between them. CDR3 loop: CASSSPSPNQPQHF. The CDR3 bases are TGTGCCAGCAGTTCACCGAGTCCCAATCAGCCCCAGCATTTT.

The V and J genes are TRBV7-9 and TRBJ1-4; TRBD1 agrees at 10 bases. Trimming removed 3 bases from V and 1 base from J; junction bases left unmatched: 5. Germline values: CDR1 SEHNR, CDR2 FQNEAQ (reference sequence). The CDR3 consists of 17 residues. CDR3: CASSLGQGLGTNEKLFF. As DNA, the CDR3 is TGTGCCAGCAGCTTGGGACAGGGGTTGGGAACTAATGAAAAACTGTTTTTT.

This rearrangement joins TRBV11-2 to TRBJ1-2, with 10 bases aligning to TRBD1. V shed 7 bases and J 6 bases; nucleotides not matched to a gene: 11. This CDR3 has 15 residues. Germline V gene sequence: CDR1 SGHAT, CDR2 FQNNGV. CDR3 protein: CASMLRRQGADGYTF. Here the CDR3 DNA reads TGTGCCAGCATGCTTAGGAGACAGGGGGCAGATGGCTACACCTTC.

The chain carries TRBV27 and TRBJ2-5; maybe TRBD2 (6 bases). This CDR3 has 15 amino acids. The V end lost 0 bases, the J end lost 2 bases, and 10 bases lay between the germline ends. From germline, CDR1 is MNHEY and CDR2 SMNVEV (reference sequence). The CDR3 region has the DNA TGTGCCAGCAGTTTATCTGGGACTTTACAAGAGACCCAGTACTTC. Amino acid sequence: CASSLSGTLQETQYF.

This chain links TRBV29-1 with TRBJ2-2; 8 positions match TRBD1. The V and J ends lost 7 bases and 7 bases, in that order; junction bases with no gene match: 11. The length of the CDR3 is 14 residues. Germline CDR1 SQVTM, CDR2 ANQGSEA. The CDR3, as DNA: TGCAGCGGAAAAGAGGCAGGGGGCAACGGGGAGCTGTTTTTT. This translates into CSGKEAGGNGELFF.

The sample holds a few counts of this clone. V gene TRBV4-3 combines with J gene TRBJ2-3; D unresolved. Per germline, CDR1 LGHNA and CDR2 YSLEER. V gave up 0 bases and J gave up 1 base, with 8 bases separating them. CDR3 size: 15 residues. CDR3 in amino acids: CASSQEALGTDTQYF. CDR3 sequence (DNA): TGCGCCAGCAGCCAAGAAGCCTTGGGCACAGATACGCAGTATTTT.

In DNA, the CDR3 is TGTGCCAGCAGCTTGGGGCAGGGGGCCCTCCAAGAGACCCAGTACTTC. Translation gives CASSLGQGALQETQYF. This sequence joins TRBV5-4 and TRBJ2-5; 8 positions match TRBD1. Unmatched junction bases numbered 5, after V lost 0 bases and J lost 1 base. This CDR3 is 16 amino acids long. Germline-derived CDR1 and CDR2 are SGHNT and YYREEE (reference sequence).

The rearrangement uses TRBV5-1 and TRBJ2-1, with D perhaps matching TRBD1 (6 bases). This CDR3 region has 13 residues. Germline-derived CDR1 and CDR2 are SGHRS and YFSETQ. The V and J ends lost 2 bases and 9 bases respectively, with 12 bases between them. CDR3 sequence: CASSLGQNGEQFF. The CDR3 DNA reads TGCGCCAGCAGCTTAGGACAGAACGGTGAGCAGTTCTTC.

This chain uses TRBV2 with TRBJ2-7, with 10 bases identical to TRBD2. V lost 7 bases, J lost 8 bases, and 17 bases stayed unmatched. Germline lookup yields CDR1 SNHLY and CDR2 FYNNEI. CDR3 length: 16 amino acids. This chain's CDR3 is CASTAQIPGLAPQQYF. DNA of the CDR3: TGTGCCAGCACCGCGCAAATTCCGGGACTAGCGCCCCAGCAGTACTTC.

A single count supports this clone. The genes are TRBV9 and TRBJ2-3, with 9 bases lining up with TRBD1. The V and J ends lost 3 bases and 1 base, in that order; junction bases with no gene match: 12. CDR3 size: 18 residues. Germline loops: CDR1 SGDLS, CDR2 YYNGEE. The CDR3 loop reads CASSAGTGLLTRTDTQYF. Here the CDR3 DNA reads TGTGCCAGCAGCGCCGGGACAGGGCTCCTCACGCGCACAGATACGCAGTATTTT.

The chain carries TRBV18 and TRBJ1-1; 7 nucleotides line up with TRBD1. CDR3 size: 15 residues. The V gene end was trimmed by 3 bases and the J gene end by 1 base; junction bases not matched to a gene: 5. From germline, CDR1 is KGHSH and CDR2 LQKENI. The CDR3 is CASSPRQGRNTEAFF. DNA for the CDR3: TGTGCCAGCTCACCTCGACAGGGCCGGAACACTGAAGCTTTCTTT.

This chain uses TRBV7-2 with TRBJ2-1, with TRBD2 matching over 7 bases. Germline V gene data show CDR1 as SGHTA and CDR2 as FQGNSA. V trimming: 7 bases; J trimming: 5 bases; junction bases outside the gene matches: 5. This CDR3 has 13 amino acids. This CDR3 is CASTPGRDNEQFF. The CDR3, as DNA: TGTGCCAGCACCCCTGGGAGGGACAATGAGCAGTTCTTC.

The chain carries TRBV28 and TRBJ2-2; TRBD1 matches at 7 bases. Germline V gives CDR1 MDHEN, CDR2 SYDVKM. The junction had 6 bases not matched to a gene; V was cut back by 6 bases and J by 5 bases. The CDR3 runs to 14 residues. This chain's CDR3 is CASSDRVVTGELFF. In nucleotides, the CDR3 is TGTGCCAGCAGCGACAGGGTGGTTACCGGGGAGCTGTTTTTT.